This TCR beta chain originates from a study of technical replicates of blood from four donors. Produced via immunoSEQ multiplex PCR; TCRdb's table is partial and in-frame only. The sample contains over 85,000 clones, 90% to 96% of which appear only once. The specimen was T cells isolated from PBMCs. This clonotype originated in a human donor in good health.

CDR3 nucleotide sequence: TGTGCCAGCAGTTTACTCATAAGGGGGTTGCACACTGAAGCTTTCTTT. It specifies CASSLLIRGLHTEAFF. The rearrangement links TRBV27 to TRBJ1-1; possible D gene TRBD1, 6 bases. This CDR3 spans 16 amino acids. V gave up 2 bases and J gave up 3 bases, with 16 bases separating them. Germline V CDR1 and CDR2: MNHEY, SMNVEV (reference sequence).